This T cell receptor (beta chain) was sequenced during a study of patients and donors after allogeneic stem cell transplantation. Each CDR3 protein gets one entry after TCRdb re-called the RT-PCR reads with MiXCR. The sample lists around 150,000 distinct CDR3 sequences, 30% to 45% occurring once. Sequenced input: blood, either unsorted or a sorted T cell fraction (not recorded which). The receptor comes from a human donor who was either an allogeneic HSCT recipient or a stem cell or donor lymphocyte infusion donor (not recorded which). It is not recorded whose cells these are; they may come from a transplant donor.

DNA of the CDR3: TGTGCCAGCTCACCCGTTTCTCCAACTAGCGGGGCCGATACGCAGTATTTT. Its protein product is CASSPVSPTSGADTQYF. V and J are TRBV18 and TRBJ2-3; 10 nucleotides match TRBD2. Germline lookup yields CDR1 KGHSH and CDR2 LQKENI. The V segment lost 3 bases and the J segment 6 bases; nucleotides outside the gene matches: 12. The CDR3 runs to 17 residues. Complete variable domain (other parts from reference TRBV18 and TRBJ2-3): NAGVMQNPRHLVRRRGQEARLRCSPMKGHSHVYWYRQLPEEGLKFMVYLQKENIIDESGMPKERFSAEFPKEGPSILRIQQVVRGDSAAYFCASSPVSPTSGADTQYFGPGTRLTVL.